These 12 T cell receptor beta chains originate from one sample sequenced in a study of a mutant IDH1 vaccine in newly diagnosed glioma. The method was immunoSEQ multiplex PCR; TCRdb's version includes in-frame clones alone and lacks a portion of them. The sample shows some 33,000 clones, about 80% of them seen only once. The sample's time point: week 35, safety follow-up. What each vaccine dose contained was 300 ug of mutant IDH1 20-mer peptide, accompanied by topical imiquimod. Their recognized antigens are unknown. Here the sequenced sample was PBMCs, taken from a glioma patient whose treatment included an IDH1 peptide vaccine. The receptor source for this set is a man aged 30 to 39 with glioma.

The J gene is TRBJ1-2, the V gene TRBV10-1; TRBD1 might be the D (5 bases). V was shortened by 2 bases and J by 3 bases, with 7 bases between the two germline ends. CDR1 WNHNN and CDR2 SYGVQD come from the germline V gene (reference sequence). This CDR3 is 13 amino acids long. CDR3 sequence (DNA): TGCGCCAGCAGTGAGGGGGCTGACTATGGCTACACCTTC. Amino acid sequence: CASSEGADYGYTF.

This clone was recorded only once. The V gene is TRBV13, the J gene TRBJ1-1; 10 bases align to TRBD1. Germline V gives CDR1 PRHDT, CDR2 FYEKMQ (reference sequence). This CDR3 is 16 amino acids long. V shed 4 bases, J shed 4 bases, and the junction held 9 bases outside the gene matches. In DNA form, the CDR3 reads TGTGCCAGCAGCTACCCTGGGACAGGGGAAAGCACTGAAGCTTTCTTT. As protein: CASSYPGTGESTEAFF.

The chain employs TRBV5-1 and TRBJ1-3; no firm D call. The CDR3 is 15 amino acids. CDR1 and CDR2 from the germline V gene are SGHRS and YFSETQ. The V end was cut by 1 base, the J end by 4 bases, with 12 bases between. CDR3 coding DNA: TGCGCCAGCAGCTTGAATCCGGGTCGCGGAAACACCATATATTTT. Translating it yields CASSLNPGRGNTIYF.

The V call is TRBV7-2, the J call TRBJ2-3; 8 positions agree with TRBD1. Germline V lookup: CDR1 SGHTA, CDR2 FQGNSA. The CDR3 is made up of 15 amino acids. V lost 5 bases to trimming and J lost 2 bases; unmatched junction nucleotides: 6. CDR3 amino acids: CASSLGQDYTDTQYF. DNA for the CDR3: TGTGCCAGCAGCCTGGGACAGGACTACACAGATACGCAGTATTTT.

This sequence joins TRBV5-4 and TRBJ2-5; TRBD1 might be the D (6 bases). There are 14 residues in the CDR3. CDR1 SGHNT and CDR2 YYREEE come from the germline V gene (reference sequence). V was cut by 4 bases and J by 1 base, with 11 bases left in between. The CDR3 spells CASSTPGVQETQYF. CDR3 nucleotide sequence: TGTGCCAGCAGCACCCCAGGGGTCCAAGAGACCCAGTACTTC.

The chain carries TRBV29-1 and TRBJ2-5; D gene unclear. Trimming pared 6 bases from V and 0 bases from J, leaving 14 bases between. The CDR3 sequence is 14 residues long. Germline assignment: CDR1 SQVTM and CDR2 ANQGSEA. Written as DNA, the CDR3 is TGCAGCGTCTCCCCCCGTGCGAACCAAGAGACCCAGTACTTC. It encodes CSVSPRANQETQYF.

By frequency in the sample, this clone is medium-sized (0.01 to 0.1%). The chain links TRBV6-6 to TRBJ2-1, with D tentatively TRBD1 or TRBD2 (5 bases each). There are 16 residues in the CDR3. The germline CDR1 and CDR2 sequences are MNHNY and SVGAGI (reference sequence). The V end lost 7 bases, the J end lost 10 bases, and 26 bases lay between the germline ends. The CDR3 nucleotides read TGTGCCAGCATCCCTCACGACACTTACGGGGCAGGGGAGCAGTTCTTC. Its translation is CASIPHDTYGAGEQFF.

This chain joins TRBV4-1 and TRBJ2-7; D assignment may be TRBD1 or TRBD2 (5 bases each). Trimming stripped 3 bases from V and 3 bases from J, with 12 bases between. Germline V CDR1 and CDR2: MGHRA, YSYEKL. This CDR3 has 14 residues. DNA of the CDR3: TGCGCCAGCAGCCACAGGGAGCAGTACTACGAGCAGTACTTC. Protein product: CASSHREQYYEQYF.

The CDR3 bases are TGTGCCAGTAGTATAGAGGGACAGTTCGCAGGTTTGTTTTTT. Translated, it gives CASSIEGQFAGLFF. This chain uses TRBV19 with TRBJ1-4; 7 bases fit TRBD1. The CDR3 is made up of 14 amino acids. The germline CDR1 and CDR2 sequences are LNHDA and SQIVND (reference sequence). V lost 0 bases, J lost 15 bases, and 10 bases stayed unmatched.

This clone was found a few times. This chain joins TRBV19 and TRBJ1-2; 7 bases are shared with TRBD1. The germline CDR1 and CDR2 sequences are LNHDA and SQIVND (reference sequence). The CDR3 has 16 residues. Unmatched junction bases numbered 8, after V lost 4 bases and J lost 0 bases. CDR3 protein: CASSTVGQQTNYGYTF. The CDR3 bases are TGTGCCAGTAGTACCGTGGGACAGCAGACTAACTATGGCTACACCTTC. The full variable domain, with the rest looked up from reference TRBV19 and TRBJ1-2, is DGGITQSPKYLFRKEGQNVTLSCEQNLNHDAMYWYRQDPGQGLRLIYYSQIVNDFQKGDIAEGYSVSREKKESFPLTVTSAQKNPTAFYLCASSTVGQQTNYGYTFGSGTRLTVV.

V gene TRBV5-4 combines with J gene TRBJ2-7, with D unresolved. The CDR3 runs 13 residues. V lost 4 bases and J 1 base, leaving 9 bases between the germline ends. CDR1 is SGHNT, CDR2 YYREEE, per germline (reference sequence). In DNA, the CDR3 is TGTGCCAGCAGCCCCGCCAGTTCCTACGAGCAGTACTTC. Amino acids: CASSPASSYEQYF.

This chain connects TRBV15 to TRBJ1-5, with D perhaps matching TRBD1 (5 bases). The CDR3 contains 15 residues. The germline V gene encodes CDR1 LNHNV and CDR2 YYDKDF (reference sequence). Between the trimmed V and J ends, which lost 0 bases and 2 bases, there was a span of 8 bases. The CDR3 loop reads CATSRDLGGNQPQHF. The CDR3 nucleotides read TGTGCCACCAGCAGAGATTTGGGGGGCAATCAGCCCCAGCATTTT.